A single sample gave rise to the 12 T cell receptor beta chains below, sequenced in a study of blood T cell repertoires in COVID-19. Repertoires were generated with immunoSEQ multiplex PCR, while TCRdb's copy carries only in-frame clones and drops some. The table records approximately 210,000 clones, more than 85% of them present only once. The specimen sequenced was peripheral blood. The receptors were sampled from a man aged 40-55 years with active or convalescent COVID-19.

This chain joins TRBV4-1 and TRBJ1-2, with TRBD1 matching over 9 bases. With 4 bases clipped from V and 7 bases from J, the junction kept 7 bases outside the gene matches. Germline assignment: CDR1 MGHRA and CDR2 YSYEKL. The CDR3 has 14 amino acids. The CDR3, as DNA: TGCGCCAGCAGCCTTACAGGGGGCGGAGGTGGCTACACCTTC. It encodes CASSLTGGGGGYTF.

The table lists this clone with a count of one. J is TRBJ2-3 and V is TRBV9, with TRBD1 identical over 9 bases. The length of the CDR3 is 15 residues. Germline V gene sequence: CDR1 SGDLS, CDR2 YYNGEE. J lost 6 bases, V lost 0 bases, and 5 bases had no gene match. The CDR3 reads CASSVVQGAPDTQYF. The CDR3 DNA reads as TGTGCCAGCAGCGTAGTACAGGGGGCGCCGGATACGCAGTATTTT.

The rearrangement joins TRBV5-1 to TRBJ1-2; TRBD1 agrees at 8 bases. Germline V CDR1 and CDR2: SGHRS, YFSETQ. J was trimmed by 6 bases and V by 4 bases; bases with no gene match: 8. The CDR3 is 14 residues long. This CDR3 is CASSPGQGTNGYTF. The CDR3 DNA follows: TGCGCCAGCAGCCCCGGACAGGGAACCAATGGCTACACCTTC.

For the CDR3, the DNA is TGTGCCAGCAGCCGGCGGGGGGAGCAGTACTTC. It is translated as CASSRRGEQYF. The V gene is TRBV7-9, the J gene TRBJ2-7, with 7 bases identical to TRBD2. The CDR3 runs to 11 residues. The germline V gene has CDR1 SEHNR and CDR2 FQNEAQ (reference sequence). With V trimmed by 5 bases and J by 7 bases, 2 bases remained unmatched.

The rearrangement links TRBV27 to TRBJ2-2; tentatively, D is TRBD2 (6 bases). Germline CDR1 is MNHEY and CDR2 is SMNVEV (reference sequence). The CDR3 is 18 residues long. With 3 bases removed from V and 2 bases from J, the gap between germline ends came to 19 bases. CDR3 in amino acids: CASSLRFMGTGNTGELFF. CDR3 sequence (DNA): TGTGCCAGCAGTTTGCGGTTTATGGGGACTGGAAACACCGGGGAGCTGTTTTTT.

The V call is TRBV6-5, the J call TRBJ2-3; weak D call: TRBD1 (6 bases). Germline CDR1 is MNHEY and CDR2 is SVGAGI. This CDR3 has 13 amino acids. Trimming took off 5 bases at V and 2 bases at J, with 8 bases between the two ends. The CDR3: CASSTGNTDTQYF. The CDR3 DNA follows: TGTGCCAGCAGTACAGGGAACACAGATACGCAGTATTTT.

The J gene is TRBJ1-1, the V gene TRBV5-1, with 7 bases aligning to TRBD1. This CDR3 spans 15 amino acids. V was pared by 4 bases and J by 2 bases, with 8 bases of the junction left unmatched. Germline values: CDR1 SGHRS, CDR2 YFSETQ. In nucleotides, the CDR3 is TGCGCCAGCAGCGTGTATAGGGGGCGAAACACTGAAGCTTTCTTT. Translating gives CASSVYRGRNTEAFF. Based on the CDR3 plus reference TRBV5-1 and TRBJ1-1, the full variable domain is KAGVTQTPRYLIKTRGQQVTLSCSPISGHRSVSWYQQTPGQGLQFLFEYFSETQRNKGNFPGRFSGRQFSNSRSEMNVSTLELGDSALYLCASSVYRGRNTEAFFGQGTRLTVV.

The chain employs TRBV28 and TRBJ1-2; TRBD1 matches 8 bases. This CDR3 contains 12 residues. CDR1 is MDHEN and CDR2 is SYDVKM in the germline V gene. V trimming: 8 bases; J trimming: 3 bases; junction bases outside the gene matches: 2. The CDR3 reads CASLGQDYGYTF. CDR3 sequence (DNA): TGTGCCAGCCTGGGACAGGACTATGGCTACACCTTC.

A single count supports this clone. V usage is TRBV27 and J usage is TRBJ1-6; 7 bases match TRBD1. The length of the CDR3 is 15 residues. Germline CDR1 MNHEY, CDR2 SMNVEV (reference sequence). V shed 4 bases and J 10 bases; nucleotides not matched to a gene: 10. The CDR3 nucleotides are TGTGCCAGCAGTTACTTGGACAGGCCTGGATCACCCCTCCACTTT. Its protein product is CASSYLDRPGSPLHF.

Only one count was recorded for this clone. The chain joins TRBV7-2 to TRBJ1-5; D may be TRBD1 (6 bases). There are 14 residues in the CDR3. Germline values: CDR1 SGHTA, CDR2 FQGNSA. The ends were cut back, 2 bases at V and 5 bases at J, with 10 bases in the middle. The CDR3 sequence: CASSLRGGHQPQHF. The CDR3 nucleotides are TGTGCCAGCAGCTTAAGGGGGGGCCATCAGCCCCAGCATTTT.

The chain uses TRBV6-1 and TRBJ1-4, with D perhaps matching TRBD1 (6 bases). The germline gives CDR1 MNHNS, CDR2 SASEGT. The V end lost 2 bases, the J end lost 4 bases, and 11 bases lay between the germline ends. The CDR3 sequence is 15 residues long. CDR3 coding DNA: TGTGCCAGCAGTGAAAGGACAGCCTTTAATGAAAAACTGTTTTTT. Its protein is CASSERTAFNEKLFF.

V usage is TRBV11-2 and J usage is TRBJ1-6, with 9 positions matching TRBD1. Per the germline V gene, CDR1 is SGHAT and CDR2 is FQNNGV. V lost 7 bases, J lost 6 bases, and 10 bases stayed unmatched. CDR3 length equals 16 residues. The CDR3 DNA is TGTGCCAGCAACAACAGACAGGGGGTAATTAATTCACCCCTCCACTTT. Translation gives CASNNRQGVINSPLHF. Complete variable domain (other parts from reference TRBV11-2 and TRBJ1-6): EAGVAQSPRYKIIEKRQSVAFWCNPISGHATLYWYQQILGQGPKLLIQFQNNGVVDDSQLPKDRFSAERLKGVDSTLKIQPAKLEDSAVYLCASNNRQGVINSPLHFGNGTRLTVT.